The sequence of this T cell receptor (beta chain) was determined in a study of blood T cells in healthy people across ages. Deletions cut 4 bases from V and 13 bases from J, with 23 bases between. The length of the CDR3 is 14 residues. CDR1 is DFQATT and CDR2 is SNEGSKA in the germline V gene (reference sequence). Primers used in a second PCR of roughly 7 to 12 cycles were a sample-barcoded 5' primer and a J-beta primer mix. TCRdb re-derived calls from the 5' RACE reads in MiXCR, one entry per CDR3 protein. This table has about 1.8 million distinct CDR3 sequences, about 49% appearing once. Sample: blood. The sequence was obtained from a woman in her thirties or forties in good health. V is TRBV20-1 and J is TRBJ2-4; weak D call: TRBD1 (5 bases). CDR3 in DNA: TGCAGTGCTATAGGCCAGGGCTCCTACAATGAGCAGTACTTC. Its translation: CSAIGQGSYNEQYF.